Following are 21 T cell receptor beta chains from one sample sequenced in a study of glioma-infiltrating T cells. TCR alpha and beta CDR3 regions were amplified from RNA using iRepertoire nested multiplex PCR. TCRdb reprocessed the multiplex PCR reads with MiXCR, giving one entry per CDR3 protein. The sample carries 84,000 or so distinct CDR3 sequences, about 23% recorded once. Sequencing used glioma tissue, nonneoplastic brain tissue, or PBMCs (not recorded which). All receptors come from a human donor with low-grade glioma or glioblastoma, undergoing nonglioma brain surgery, or in good health (not recorded which).

This clonotype was observed at least ten times. It may be a read error: a sequence one base away is much more abundant. The V call is TRBV6-1, the J call TRBJ2-7; D is undetermined. The CDR3 has 13 residues. Trimming shortened V by 6 bases and J by 2 bases, and 11 bases separated the two germline ends. Per germline, CDR1 MNHNS and CDR2 SASEGT. DNA for the CDR3: TGTGCCAGCAGACAAACAGCGACCTACGAGCAGTACTTC. Encoded protein: CASRQTATYEQYF.

The chain is built from TRBV7-9 and TRBJ1-2; D gene ambiguous. CDR3 length: 14 residues. Germline V gene data show CDR1 as SEHNR and CDR2 as FQNEAQ (reference sequence). V gave up 1 base and J gave up 4 bases, with 10 bases separating them. The CDR3 DNA sequence: TGTGCCAGCAGCTTAGAGATTGATTCCTATGGCTACACCTTC. It translates to CASSLEIDSYGYTF.

This clonotype was seen at least ten times. This chain connects TRBV4-2 to TRBJ1-1; the D gene is possibly TRBD1 (6 bases). Germline CDR1 is LGHNA and CDR2 is YNFKEQ. Trimming took 6 bases from V and 1 from J, leaving 12 bases between them. This CDR3 region has 14 residues. The CDR3 region has the DNA TGTGCCAGCAGTCAAAGGGGGAAGAACACTGAAGCTTTCTTT. Translated: CASSQRGKNTEAFF.

The chain uses TRBV12-5 and TRBJ1-4, with a tentative D call TRBD1 (5 bases). The CDR3 is 14 amino acids. In germline, CDR1 is LGHNT, CDR2 FRNRAP. Trimming stripped 4 bases from V and 8 bases from J, with 14 bases between. The CDR3 reads CASGSQGAGEKLFF. The CDR3, as DNA: TGTGCTAGTGGTTCTCAGGGCGCCGGGGAAAAACTGTTTTTT.

Ten or more counts support this clonotype. V is TRBV20-1 and J is TRBJ1-3; D might be TRBD1 (6 bases). V was trimmed by 8 bases and J by 4 bases, leaving 15 bases between them. This CDR3 has 13 amino acids. Germline CDR1 and CDR2: DFQATT and SNEGSKA (reference sequence). CDR3 residues: CSQRGATGNTIYF. CDR3 DNA sequence: TGCAGTCAGAGGGGGGCTACGGGAAACACCATATATTTT.

This clonotype was recorded many times. The chain carries TRBV19 and TRBJ2-3; D not certain. From germline, CDR1 is LNHDA and CDR2 SQIVND (reference sequence). Trimming shortened V by 5 bases and J by 0 bases, and 3 bases separated the two germline ends. The CDR3 extends over 12 amino acids. The DNA of the CDR3 is TGTGCCAGTAGTTTTAGCACAGATACGCAGTATTTT. Translating gives CASSFSTDTQYF.

In this sample, this clonotype turned up many times. This sequence joins TRBV19 and TRBJ1-6, with unresolved D. V lost 0 bases and J 3 bases, leaving 9 bases between the germline ends. The CDR3 is made up of 16 amino acids. Germline loops: CDR1 LNHDA, CDR2 SQIVND (reference sequence). In DNA form, the CDR3 reads TGTGCCAGTAGTATAGACCGCGGCAGCTATAATTCACCCCTCCACTTT. Protein product: CASSIDRGSYNSPLHF.

This clonotype was picked up many times. The chain carries TRBV2 and TRBJ2-2; TRBD2 might be the D (6 bases). V was pared by 6 bases and J by 3 bases, with 11 bases between. Germline-derived CDR1 and CDR2 are SNHLY and FYNNEI. The CDR3 length is 14 residues. Written as DNA, the CDR3 is TGTGCCAGCAGGACTAGTCTCTACACCGGGGAGCTGTTTTTT. Translation: CASRTSLYTGELFF.

This chain connects TRBV20-1 to TRBJ2-1, with D possibly matching TRBD2 (7 bases). V gave up 2 bases and J gave up 9 bases, with 14 bases separating them. Germline V lookup: CDR1 DFQATT, CDR2 SNEGSKA (reference sequence). The CDR3 extends over 13 amino acids. The CDR3 reads CSARMGGAVEQFF. For the CDR3, the DNA is TGCAGTGCTAGAATGGGGGGGGCGGTTGAGCAGTTCTTC.

V and J are TRBV9 and TRBJ1-2; TRBD1 agrees at 7 bases. This CDR3 has 15 residues. Germline CDR1 reads SGDLS; CDR2 reads YYNGEE. The V and J ends lost 4 bases and 5 bases, in that order; junction bases with no gene match: 11. This chain's CDR3 is CASSLNSGQLYGYTF. The CDR3 coding sequence is TGTGCCAGCAGCCTCAACTCGGGACAGCTATATGGCTACACCTTC.

A remark on this clonotype: Since the CDR3 does not end with the conserved phenylalanine or tryptophan, this likely comes from a read error. The genes are TRBV9 and TRBJ1-2; no clear D gene. CDR1 is SGDLS and CDR2 is YYNGEE in the germline V gene. This CDR3 is 12 amino acids long. V lost 1 base and J lost 7, with 8 bases in between. In DNA form, the CDR3 reads TGTGCCAGCAGCGTAATAGGGAGTGGCTACACCCTC. This encodes CASSVIGSGYTL.

Comments on this clonotype: Given a much more abundant clone one base away, this may be a read error. The chain is built from TRBV28 and TRBJ2-1; 12 nucleotides match TRBD2. Germline V gene sequence: CDR1 MDHEN, CDR2 SYDVKM. The length of the CDR3 is 16 residues. DNA for the CDR3: TGTGCCAGCAGCCCTAGCGGGGGGGCTGTCTACAATGGGCAGTTCTTC. Translated: CASSPSGGAVYNGQFF.

This clonotype has a count of ten or more. The rearrangement links TRBV6-1 to TRBJ1-6; 9 bases map to TRBD1. V lost 6 bases, J lost 8 bases, and 5 bases stayed unmatched. The CDR3 loop spans 14 amino acids. Germline V CDR1 and CDR2: MNHNS, SASEGT. The CDR3 nucleotides read TGTGCCAGCAGCAGACAGGGGGGCCATTCACCCCTCCACTTT. This encodes CASSRQGGHSPLHF.

This clonotype has at least ten counts. The V and J genes are TRBV4-1 and TRBJ1-1; the match to TRBD1 covers 7 bases. Trimming cost V 4 bases and J 7 bases; bases outside gene matches: 12. The CDR3 is 15 amino acids. Germline assignment: CDR1 MGHRA and CDR2 YSYEKL. This chain's CDR3 is CASSREGQKAFEAFF. The CDR3 DNA sequence: TGCGCCAGCAGCCGGGAGGGACAGAAAGCCTTTGAAGCTTTCTTT.

As regards this clonotype: A much bigger clone sits one base away, suggesting this may be a read error. J is TRBJ1-1 and V is TRBV7-2, with D hard to call. Germline lookup yields CDR1 SGHTA and CDR2 FQGNSA. V lost 6 bases to trimming and J lost 1 base, with 12 bases between them. The length of the CDR3 is 14 residues. The CDR3 loop is CASRVYGKNTEAFF. The CDR3 DNA follows: TGTGCCAGCAGGGTTTACGGGAAGAACACTGAAGCTTTCTTT.

This clonotype was seen ten or more times. This chain uses TRBV6-1 with TRBJ2-7, with unresolved D. The germline V gene encodes CDR1 MNHNS and CDR2 SASEGT. The CDR3 totals 13 residues. V lost 8 bases, J lost 0 bases, and 11 bases lay in between. DNA of the CDR3: TGTGCCAGCTGTCCGAGGAGCTCCTACGAGCAGTACTTC. Translated: CASCPRSSYEQYF.

Points on this clonotype: This may stem from a read error, because a much larger clone lies one nucleotide away. The J gene is TRBJ2-7, the V gene TRBV3-1; D unclear. Germline-derived CDR1 and CDR2 are LGHDT and YNNKEL (reference sequence). The CDR3 covers 11 residues. CDR3 protein: CASSQLYKQYF. Here the CDR3 DNA reads TGTGCCAGCAGTCAACTCTACAAGCAGTACTTC.

Many counts were recorded for this clonotype. The chain is built from TRBV5-4 and TRBJ2-7; TRBD1 might be the D (6 bases). The V gene lost 0 bases and the J gene lost 4 bases, with 14 bases spanning the gap. The germline V gene encodes CDR1 SGHNT and CDR2 YYREEE (reference sequence). The CDR3 spans 15 residues. The CDR3 DNA reads as TGTGCCAGCAGCTTGGCACCGGGACAAATGTACGAGCAGTACTTC. This encodes CASSLAPGQMYEQYF.

This clonotype was seen at least ten times. The chain has TRBV5-5 and TRBJ2-3; D is perhaps TRBD1 (6 bases). The V gene lost 1 base and the J gene lost 2 bases, with 8 bases spanning the gap. The length of the CDR3 is 14 residues. Germline CDR1 is SGHKS and CDR2 is YYEKEE (reference sequence). The CDR3: CASSLRQVTDTQYF. CDR3 nucleotides: TGTGCCAGCAGCTTGAGACAGGTCACAGATACGCAGTATTTT.

The chain joins TRBV19 to TRBJ2-7; 11 bases line up with TRBD2. Trimming removed 4 bases from V and 1 base from J; junction bases left unmatched: 6. The CDR3 runs 16 residues. The V gene's germline CDR1 is LNHDA and CDR2 SQIVND (reference sequence). The CDR3 DNA reads as TGTGCCAGTAGTACATCTACTAGCGGGAGTTCCTACGAGCAGTACTTC. Its translation is CASSTSTSGSSYEQYF.

This clonotype was counted ten times or more. The chain is built from TRBV19 and TRBJ2-6; D is ambiguous. Germline values: CDR1 LNHDA, CDR2 SQIVND (reference sequence). The CDR3 is 13 amino acids. The germline V and J ends were trimmed by 7 bases and 4 bases, with 8 bases remaining between them. CDR3 region: CASKISGANVLTF. Written as DNA, the CDR3 is TGTGCCAGTAAGATATCGGGGGCCAACGTCCTGACTTTC.